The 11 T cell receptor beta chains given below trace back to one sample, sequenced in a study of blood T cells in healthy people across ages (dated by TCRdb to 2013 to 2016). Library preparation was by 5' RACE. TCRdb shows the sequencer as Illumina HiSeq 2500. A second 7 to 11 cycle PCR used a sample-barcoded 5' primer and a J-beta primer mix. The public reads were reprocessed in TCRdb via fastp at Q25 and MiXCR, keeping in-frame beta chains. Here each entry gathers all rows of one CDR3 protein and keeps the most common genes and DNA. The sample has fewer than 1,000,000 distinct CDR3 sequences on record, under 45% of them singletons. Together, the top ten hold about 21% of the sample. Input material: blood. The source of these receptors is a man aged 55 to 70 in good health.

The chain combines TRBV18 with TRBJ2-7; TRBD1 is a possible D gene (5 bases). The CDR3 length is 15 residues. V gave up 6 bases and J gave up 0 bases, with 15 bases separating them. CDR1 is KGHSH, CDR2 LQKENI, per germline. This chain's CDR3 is CASSRDSSTSYEQYF. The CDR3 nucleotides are TGTGCCAGCTCGCGCGACAGCAGCACCTCCTACGAGCAGTACTTC.

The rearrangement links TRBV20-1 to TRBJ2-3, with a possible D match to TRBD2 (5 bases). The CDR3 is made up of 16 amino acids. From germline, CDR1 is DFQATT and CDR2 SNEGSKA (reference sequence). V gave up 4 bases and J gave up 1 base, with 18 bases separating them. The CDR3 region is CSATDGRAAGTDTQYF. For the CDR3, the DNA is TGCAGTGCTACAGATGGGCGGGCCGCAGGCACAGATACGCAGTATTTT.

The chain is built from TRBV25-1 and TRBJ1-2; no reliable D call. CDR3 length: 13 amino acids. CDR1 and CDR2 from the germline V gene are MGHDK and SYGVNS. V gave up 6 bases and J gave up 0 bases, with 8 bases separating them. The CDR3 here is CASSSEANYGYTF. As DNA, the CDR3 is TGTGCCAGCAGCTCAGAAGCTAACTATGGCTACACCTTC.

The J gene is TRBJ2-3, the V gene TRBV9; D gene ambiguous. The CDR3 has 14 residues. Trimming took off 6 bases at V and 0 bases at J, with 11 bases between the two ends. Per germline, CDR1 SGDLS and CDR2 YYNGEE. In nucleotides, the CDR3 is TGTGCCAGCACAAGGAGACCTAGCACAGATACGCAGTATTTT. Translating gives CASTRRPSTDTQYF.

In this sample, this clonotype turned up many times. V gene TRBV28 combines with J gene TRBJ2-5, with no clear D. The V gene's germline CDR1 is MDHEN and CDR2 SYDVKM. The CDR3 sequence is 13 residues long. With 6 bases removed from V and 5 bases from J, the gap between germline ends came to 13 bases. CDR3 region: CASSLNVGETQYF. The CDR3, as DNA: TGTGCCAGCAGCCTAAATGTCGGGGAGACCCAGTACTTC. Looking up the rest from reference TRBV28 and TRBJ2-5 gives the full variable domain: DVKVTQSSRYLVKRTGEKVFLECVQDMDHENMFWYRQDPGLGLRLIYFSYDVKMKEKGDIPEGYSVSREKKERFSLILESASTNQTSMYLCASSLNVGETQYFGPGTRLLVL.

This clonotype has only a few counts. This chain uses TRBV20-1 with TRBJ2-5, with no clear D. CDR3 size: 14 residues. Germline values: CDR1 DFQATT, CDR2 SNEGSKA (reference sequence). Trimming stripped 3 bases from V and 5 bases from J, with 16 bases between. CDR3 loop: CSASGGSLGETQYF. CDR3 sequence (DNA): TGCAGTGCTAGTGGCGGCAGCCTGGGGGAGACCCAGTACTTC.

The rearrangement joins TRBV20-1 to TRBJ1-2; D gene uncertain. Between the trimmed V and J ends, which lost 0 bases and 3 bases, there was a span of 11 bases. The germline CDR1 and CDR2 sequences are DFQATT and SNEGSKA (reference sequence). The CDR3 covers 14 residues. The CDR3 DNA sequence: TGCAGTGCTAGAGATCTGGCGCGAGACTATGGCTACACCTTC. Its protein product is CSARDLARDYGYTF.

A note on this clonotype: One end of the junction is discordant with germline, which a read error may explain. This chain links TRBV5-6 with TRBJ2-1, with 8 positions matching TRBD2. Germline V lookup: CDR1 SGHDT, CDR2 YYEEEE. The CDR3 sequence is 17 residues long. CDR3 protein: CASSLTLLAEAYKEQFF. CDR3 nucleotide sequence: TGTGCCAGCAGCTTGACCCTACTAGCGGAAGCCTACAAGGAGCAGTTCTTC.

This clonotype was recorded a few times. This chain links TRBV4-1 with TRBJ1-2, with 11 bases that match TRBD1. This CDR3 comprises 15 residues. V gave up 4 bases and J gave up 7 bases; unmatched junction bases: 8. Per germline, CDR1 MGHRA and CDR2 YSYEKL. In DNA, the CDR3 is TGCGCCAGCAGCCCGGGACAGGGGGTTACTATTGGCTACACCTTC. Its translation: CASSPGQGVTIGYTF.

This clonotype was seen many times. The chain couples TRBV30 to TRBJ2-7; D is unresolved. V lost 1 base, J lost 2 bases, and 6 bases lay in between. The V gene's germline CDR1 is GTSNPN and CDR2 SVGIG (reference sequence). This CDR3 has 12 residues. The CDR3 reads CAWSGPAYEQYF. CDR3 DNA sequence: TGTGCCTGGAGTGGGCCAGCCTACGAGCAGTACTTC.

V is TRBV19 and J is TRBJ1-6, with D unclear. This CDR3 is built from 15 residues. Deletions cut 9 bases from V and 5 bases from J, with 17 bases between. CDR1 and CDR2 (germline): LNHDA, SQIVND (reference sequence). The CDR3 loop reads CASAPTQAHNSPLHF. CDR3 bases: TGTGCCAGCGCGCCAACTCAAGCACATAATTCACCCCTCCACTTT.